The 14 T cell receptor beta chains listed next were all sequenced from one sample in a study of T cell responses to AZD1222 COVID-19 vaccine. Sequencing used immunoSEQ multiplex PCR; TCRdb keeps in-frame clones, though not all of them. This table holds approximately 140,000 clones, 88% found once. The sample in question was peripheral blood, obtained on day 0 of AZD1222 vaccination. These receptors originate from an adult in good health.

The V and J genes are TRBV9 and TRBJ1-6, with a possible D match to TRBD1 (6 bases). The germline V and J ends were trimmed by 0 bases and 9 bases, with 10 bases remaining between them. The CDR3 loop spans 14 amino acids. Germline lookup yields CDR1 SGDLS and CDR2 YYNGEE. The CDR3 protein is CASSVEGGGSPLHF. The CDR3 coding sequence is TGTGCCAGCAGCGTAGAGGGGGGAGGTTCACCCCTCCACTTT.

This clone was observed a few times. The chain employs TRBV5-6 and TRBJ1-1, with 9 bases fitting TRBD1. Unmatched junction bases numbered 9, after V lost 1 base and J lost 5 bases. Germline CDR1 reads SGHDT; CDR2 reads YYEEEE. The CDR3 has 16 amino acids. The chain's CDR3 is CASSLFGTGGRTEAFF. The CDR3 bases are TGTGCCAGCAGCTTGTTCGGTACAGGGGGCAGGACTGAAGCTTTCTTT.

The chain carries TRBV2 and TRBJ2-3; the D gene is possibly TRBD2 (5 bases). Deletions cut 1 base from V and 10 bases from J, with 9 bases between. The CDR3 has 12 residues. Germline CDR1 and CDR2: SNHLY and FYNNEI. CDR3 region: CASSEGQRAQYF. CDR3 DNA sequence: TGTGCCAGCAGTGAAGGGCAGAGGGCGCAGTATTTT.

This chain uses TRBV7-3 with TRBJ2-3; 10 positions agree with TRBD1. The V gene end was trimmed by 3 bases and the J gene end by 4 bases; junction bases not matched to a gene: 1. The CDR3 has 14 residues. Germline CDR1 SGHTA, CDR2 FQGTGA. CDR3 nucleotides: TGTGCCAGCAGCTTCGGGACAGGGGCAGATACGCAGTATTTT. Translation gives CASSFGTGADTQYF.

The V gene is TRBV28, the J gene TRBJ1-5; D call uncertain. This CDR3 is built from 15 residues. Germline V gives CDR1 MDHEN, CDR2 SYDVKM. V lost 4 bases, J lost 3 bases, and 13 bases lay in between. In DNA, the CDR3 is TGTGCCAGCAGTTCCTCGGACGGCTACAATCAGCCCCAGCATTTT. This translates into CASSSSDGYNQPQHF.

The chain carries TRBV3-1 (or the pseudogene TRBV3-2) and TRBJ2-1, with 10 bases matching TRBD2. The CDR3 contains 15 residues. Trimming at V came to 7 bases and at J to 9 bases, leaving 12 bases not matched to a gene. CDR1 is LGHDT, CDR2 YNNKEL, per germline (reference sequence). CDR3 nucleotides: TGTGCCAGCACCAGAAGCGGGGGGGCCTACGGTGAGCAGTTCTTC. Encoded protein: CASTRSGGAYGEQFF.

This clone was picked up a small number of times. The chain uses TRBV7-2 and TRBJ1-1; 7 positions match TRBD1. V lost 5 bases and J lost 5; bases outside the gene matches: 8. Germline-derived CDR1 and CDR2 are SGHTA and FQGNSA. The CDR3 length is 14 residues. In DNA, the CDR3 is TGTGCCAGCAGCACCTACAGGGGCGGGACTGAAGCTTTCTTT. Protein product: CASSTYRGGTEAFF.

The CDR3 is CASGPAGYGYTF. CDR3 nucleotides: TGTGCCAGCGGGCCAGCGGGATATGGCTACACCTTC. V is TRBV27 and J is TRBJ1-2; D is undetermined. Looked up from germline, CDR1 is MNHEY and CDR2 is SMNVEV (reference sequence). Trimming took 8 bases from V and 5 from J, leaving 12 bases between them. This CDR3 region has 12 residues.

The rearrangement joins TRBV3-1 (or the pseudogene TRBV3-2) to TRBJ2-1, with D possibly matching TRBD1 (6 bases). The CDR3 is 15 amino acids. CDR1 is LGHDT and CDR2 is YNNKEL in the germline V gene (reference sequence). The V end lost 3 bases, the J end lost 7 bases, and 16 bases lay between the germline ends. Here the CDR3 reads CASSHETGALNEQFF. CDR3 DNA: TGTGCCAGCAGCCACGAGACAGGCGCTTTGAATGAGCAGTTCTTC.

The CDR3 DNA follows: TGTGCCAGCAGCGGGCCCCCCCTCAGGGAAGATCGGTTCTTC. It encodes CASSGPPLREDRFF. This chain links TRBV6-5 with TRBJ2-1; perhaps TRBD1 as D (5 bases). Trimming cost V 6 bases and J 15 bases, with 24 bases left between them. The CDR3 sequence is 14 residues long. In germline, CDR1 is MNHEY, CDR2 SVGAGI.

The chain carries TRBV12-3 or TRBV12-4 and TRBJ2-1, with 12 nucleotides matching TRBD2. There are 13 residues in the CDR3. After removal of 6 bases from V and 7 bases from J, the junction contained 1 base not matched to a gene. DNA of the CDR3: TGTGCCAGCAGGCTAGCGGGGGGGAATGAGCAGTTCTTC. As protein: CASRLAGGNEQFF.

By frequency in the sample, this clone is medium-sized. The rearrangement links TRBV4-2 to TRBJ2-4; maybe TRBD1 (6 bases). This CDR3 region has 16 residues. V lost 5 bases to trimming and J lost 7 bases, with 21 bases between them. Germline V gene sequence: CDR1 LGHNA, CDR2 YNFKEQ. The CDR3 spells CASSKVEGDAPNIQYF. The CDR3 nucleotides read TGTGCCAGCAGCAAGGTTGAGGGGGACGCACCTAACATTCAGTACTTC.

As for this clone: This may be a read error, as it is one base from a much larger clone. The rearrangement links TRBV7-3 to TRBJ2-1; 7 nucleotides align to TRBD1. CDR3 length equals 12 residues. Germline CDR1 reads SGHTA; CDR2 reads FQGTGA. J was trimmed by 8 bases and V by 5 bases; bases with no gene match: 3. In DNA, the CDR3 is TGTGCCAGCAGCCAGACAGGGCATGAGCAGTTCTTC. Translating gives CASSQTGHEQFF. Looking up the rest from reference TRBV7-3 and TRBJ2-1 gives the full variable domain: GAGVSQTPSNKVTEKGKYVELRCDPISGHTALYWYRQSLGQGPEFLIYFQGTGAADDSGLPNDRFFAVRPEGSVSTLKIQRTERGDSAVYLCASSQTGHEQFFGPGTRLTVL.

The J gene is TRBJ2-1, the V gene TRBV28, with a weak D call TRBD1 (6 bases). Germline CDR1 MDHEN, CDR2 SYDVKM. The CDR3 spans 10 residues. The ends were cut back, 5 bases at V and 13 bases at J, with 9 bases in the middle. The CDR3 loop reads CASSGDIQFF. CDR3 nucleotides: TGTGCCAGCAGTGGGGACATCCAGTTCTTC.